A selection of T cell receptor beta chains follows, all from one sample in a study of T cell repertoires in cytomegalovirus infection. TCRdb re-analysed the reads in MiXCR, keeping a single row per CDR3 protein. The data show 170,000 or so distinct CDR3 sequences, roughly 17% seen once. The sample taken for sequencing was CD8+ T cells from PBMCs. The receptors originated from a human donor in good health (CMV status not recorded). Some clones in this sample may be carry-over from other donors' samples. CDR3s leave out the opening cysteine and the closing phenylalanine or tryptophan.

V gene,CDR3 protein
TRBV6-2/TRBV6-3,ASSYLPREGSPLH
TRBV7-9,ASSSVAGGPDNEQF
TRBV6-7,ASTFLPQVVNEKLF
TRBV4-1,ASSPRLAGDTQY
TRBV5-6,ASSFVSLRYNSPLH
TRBV2,ASSDPSSAGNTYEQY
TRBV11-1,ASSTATLANYGYT
TRBV7-9,ASSARDRTYEQY
TRBV7-8,ASSPLHPPDSTDTQY
TRBV7-6,ASSLDRGSTEAF
TRBV7-8,ASSLAHYEQDEAF
TRBV7-9,ASRHSSAGEKGYT
TRBV4-1,ASSPAQAYNEQF
TRBV5-6,ASNQQGALTEAF
TRBV7-9,ASSWGDSSYEQY
TRBV2,ASSDSQAEETQY
TRBV25-1,ASSDDGTVAGYT
TRBV6-2/TRBV6-3,ASILQGGETQY
TRBV24-1,ATSESLTGTYYNEQF
TRBV7-9,ASSLWTSLESYNEQF
TRBV5-6,ASSSRNRGRNGGYT
TRBV28,ATRGRGGFNEQF
TRBV7-9,ASSLEGTGLMNTEAF
TRBV7-9,ASSSSRDRSGKLF
TRBV20-1,SADNGDSYGYT
TRBV4-3,ASSQDPSGATDTQY
TRBV11-3,ASSSGPHGAQY
TRBV11-2,ASSPPFIQGRYEQY
TRBV7-9,ASSPPRTETQY
TRBV4-3,ASSQDRAGPNEQF
TRBV7-6,ASSSPGEKLF
TRBV29-1,SVGTGVGGTEAF
TRBV7-9,ASSARGKREAF
TRBV7-9,ASSLAGIGTGELF
TRBV28,AGRKLGAADTEAF
TRBV7-2,AVKLGRLQETQY
TRBV6-5,ASTDNRAISTGICGYT
TRBV7-9,ASSLEGRGNEQF
TRBV7-2,ASSLEGLSLNSPLH
TRBV4-1,ASSKGQGRITGELF
TRBV27,ASSFNAGTDNYGYT
TRBV7-2,ASSLDTRPMNTEAF
TRBV19,ASSIGRGRTYEQY
TRBV27,ASTGTLNTGELF
TRBV7-6,ASSLASAGDTEAF
TRBV7-9,ASSSKRGYNEQF
TRBV7-2,ASSLVSLDPSGYT
TRBV14,ASSRTGTNYGYT
TRBV11-2,ASSTPRTGLDNYEQY
TRBV9,ASSVHRDSPSYEQY
TRBV7-2,ASRSFSYEQY
TRBV29-1,SVWAFNEQF
TRBV28,ASTTKGAYEQY
TRBV9,ASGPAREQY
TRBV14,ASSQEWVYNEQF